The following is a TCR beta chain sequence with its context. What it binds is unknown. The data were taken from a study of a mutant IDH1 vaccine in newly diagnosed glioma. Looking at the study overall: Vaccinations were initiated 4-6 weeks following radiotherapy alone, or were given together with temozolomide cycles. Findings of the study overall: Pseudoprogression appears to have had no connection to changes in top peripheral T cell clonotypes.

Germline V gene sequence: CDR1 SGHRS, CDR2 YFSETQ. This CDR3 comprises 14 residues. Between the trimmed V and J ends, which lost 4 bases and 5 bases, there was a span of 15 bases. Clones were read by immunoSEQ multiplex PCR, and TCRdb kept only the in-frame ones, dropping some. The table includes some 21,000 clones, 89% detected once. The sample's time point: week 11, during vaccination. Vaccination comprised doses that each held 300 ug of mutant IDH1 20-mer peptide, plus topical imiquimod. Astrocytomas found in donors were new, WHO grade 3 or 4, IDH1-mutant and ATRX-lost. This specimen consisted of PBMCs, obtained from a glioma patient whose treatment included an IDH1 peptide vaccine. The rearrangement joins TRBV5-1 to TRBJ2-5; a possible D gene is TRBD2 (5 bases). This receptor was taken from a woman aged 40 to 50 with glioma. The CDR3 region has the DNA TGCGCCAGCAGCCCCGGGCCGGGCGGGGAGACCCAGTACTTC. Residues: CASSPGPGGETQYF.